Shown below are 26 T cell receptor beta chains from a single sample sequenced in a study of CD8 T cells in Susac syndrome. The RNA input was about 0.5 to 1 ug, and it was reverse transcribed with random hexamers. TCRdb re-called the immunoSEQ multiplex PCR reads with MiXCR, one entry per CDR3 protein. The sample consists of approximately 300,000 distinct CDR3 sequences, 89% of them appearing once. The specimen sequenced was CD8+ T cells from PBMCs. These receptors came from a human donor with multiple sclerosis.

The genes are TRBV6-4 and TRBJ2-3; maybe TRBD1 (6 bases). Germline values: CDR1 MRHNA, CDR2 SNTAGT. This CDR3 region has 14 residues. V lost 4 bases and J 2 bases, leaving 10 bases between the germline ends. CDR3 loop: CASSGQASTDTQYF. The CDR3 coding sequence is TGTGCCAGCAGTGGACAGGCTTCCACAGATACGCAGTATTTT.

The chain carries TRBV20-1 and TRBJ2-2; 9 positions agree with TRBD2. The ends lost 7 bases at V and 1 base at J; junction bases unmatched: 7. CDR1 is DFQATT, CDR2 SNEGSKA, per germline (reference sequence). The CDR3 is made up of 15 amino acids. As DNA, the CDR3 is TGCAGTGTAGCGGGAGAAGAGTGGAACACCGGGGAGCTGTTTTTT. Translation: CSVAGEEWNTGELFF.

This chain connects TRBV30 to TRBJ2-1; 9 bases line up with TRBD2. Looked up from germline, CDR1 is GTSNPN and CDR2 is SVGIG (reference sequence). The CDR3 covers 16 residues. V was clipped by 4 bases and J by 2 bases; unmatched bases: 9. The CDR3 here is CAWIRETSGTYNEQFF. The DNA for the CDR3 is TGTGCCTGGATCCGAGAGACTAGCGGAACCTACAATGAGCAGTTCTTC.

The chain carries TRBV9 and TRBJ2-1; 10 bases line up with TRBD2. V was clipped by 0 bases and J by 7 bases; unmatched bases: 16. Germline CDR1 reads SGDLS; CDR2 reads YYNGEE. This CDR3 contains 19 residues. CDR3 protein: CASSVAVGLAGVGRNEQFF. CDR3 bases: TGTGCCAGCAGCGTAGCGGTGGGGCTAGCGGGAGTCGGTCGGAATGAGCAGTTCTTC. Combining the CDR3 with reference TRBV9 and TRBJ2-1 gives the whole variable domain DSGVTQTPKHLITATGQRVTLRCSPRSGDLSVYWYQQSLDQGLQFLIQYYNGEERAKGNILERFSAQQFPDLHSELNLSSLELGDSALYFCASSVAVGLAGVGRNEQFFGPGTRLTVL.

The table lists this clonotype with a few counts. The rearrangement uses TRBV12-3 or TRBV12-4 and TRBJ2-1; no clear D gene. Trimming removed 1 base from V and 9 bases from J, with 10 bases in between. This CDR3 spans 13 amino acids. DNA of the CDR3: TGTGCCAGCAGTTTAGGGCCTGCAGGTGAGCAGTTCTTC. As protein: CASSLGPAGEQFF.

This clonotype was seen a handful of times. V gene TRBV19 combines with J gene TRBJ2-7, with 10 bases aligning to TRBD2. This CDR3 spans 14 amino acids. V shed 6 bases and J 3 bases; nucleotides not matched to a gene: 5. The germline CDR1 and CDR2 sequences are LNHDA and SQIVND (reference sequence). The CDR3 nucleotides read TGTGCCAGTAGCCCGGGACTAGCGATCTACGAGCAGTACTTC. Residues: CASSPGLAIYEQYF. The full variable domain, with the rest looked up from reference TRBV19 and TRBJ2-7, is DGGITQSPKYLFRKEGQNVTLSCEQNLNHDAMYWYRQDPGQGLRLIYYSQIVNDFQKGDIAEGYSVSREKKESFPLTVTSAQKNPTAFYLCASSPGLAIYEQYFGPGTRLTVT.

The V gene is TRBV7-9, the J gene TRBJ1-5, with D possibly being TRBD1 (5 bases). CDR1 is SEHNR, CDR2 FQNEAQ, per germline (reference sequence). V was clipped by 5 bases and J by 3 bases, with 11 bases between them. The CDR3 loop spans 14 amino acids. CDR3 residues: CASSEDSYNQPQHF. CDR3 in DNA: TGTGCCAGCAGCGAAGACAGTTACAATCAGCCCCAGCATTTT.

This chain uses TRBV12-3 or TRBV12-4 with TRBJ2-3; TRBD2 might be the D (6 bases). The CDR3 is 16 amino acids. Trimming cost V 5 bases and J 0 bases, with 15 bases left between them. CDR3 sequence reads: CASSRGKLSSTDTQYF. DNA of the CDR3: TGTGCCAGCAGTCGGGGGAAACTGTCTAGCACAGATACGCAGTATTTT.

This chain's CDR3 is CASSQDWPTFEAFF. CDR3 bases: TGCGCCAGCAGCCAAGATTGGCCGACCTTTGAAGCTTTCTTT. The chain links TRBV4-1 to TRBJ1-1, with D hard to call. The CDR3 is 14 residues long. V lost 0 bases and J 7 bases, leaving 12 bases between the germline ends. Germline V gene sequence: CDR1 MGHRA, CDR2 YSYEKL.

This sequence joins TRBV29-1 and TRBJ2-1; D not resolved. There are 11 residues in the CDR3. The V gene lost 2 bases and the J gene lost 9 bases, with 8 bases spanning the gap. Germline assignment: CDR1 SQVTM and CDR2 ANQGSEA. CDR3: CSVELPSEQFF. The CDR3 DNA sequence: TGCAGCGTTGAACTCCCCAGTGAGCAGTTCTTC.

V usage is TRBV6-2 or TRBV6-3 and J usage is TRBJ2-7; D gene uncertain. Germline V gene lookup returns CDR1 MNHEY and CDR2 SVGEGT. Trimming shortened V by 6 bases and J by 4 bases, and 10 bases separated the two germline ends. This CDR3 has 12 residues. CDR3 in DNA: TGTGCCAGCAGCACGAATCCATACGAGCAGTACTTC. Translated, it gives CASSTNPYEQYF.

This chain uses TRBV19 with TRBJ2-1; 8 bases map to TRBD2. The V segment lost 4 bases and the J segment 8 bases; nucleotides outside the gene matches: 4. Germline assignment: CDR1 LNHDA and CDR2 SQIVND (reference sequence). The CDR3 extends over 13 amino acids. CDR3 loop: CASSSGGYHEQFF. DNA for the CDR3: TGTGCCAGTAGTAGCGGGGGGTATCATGAGCAGTTCTTC.

This clonotype occurred once. V gene TRBV20-1 combines with J gene TRBJ2-1, with D perhaps matching TRBD1 (6 bases). Germline CDR1 DFQATT, CDR2 SNEGSKA (reference sequence). With 0 bases removed from V and 10 bases from J, the gap between germline ends came to 10 bases. This CDR3 is built from 12 residues. The CDR3 loop is CSARDTGTEQFF. The CDR3 nucleotides are TGCAGTGCTAGAGATACAGGGACGGAGCAGTTCTTC.

This chain links TRBV20-1 with TRBJ2-7; 7 bases map to TRBD2. The CDR3 runs to 14 residues. V trimming: 4 bases; J trimming: 0 bases; junction bases outside the gene matches: 6. Germline V CDR1 and CDR2: DFQATT, SNEGSKA (reference sequence). In DNA form, the CDR3 reads TGCAGTGCTATGAGCGGGGAGAGCTCCTACGAGCAGTACTTC. This gives the protein CSAMSGESSYEQYF.

This chain joins TRBV27 and TRBJ2-1; 13 nucleotides match TRBD2. The germline V gene encodes CDR1 MNHEY and CDR2 SMNVEV (reference sequence). Trimming removed 3 bases from V and 4 bases from J; junction bases left unmatched: 3. This CDR3 is built from 16 residues. The CDR3 loop reads CASSLGTSGVYNEQFF. The CDR3 DNA sequence: TGTGCCAGCAGTTTGGGGACTAGCGGGGTATACAATGAGCAGTTCTTC.

The CDR3 coding sequence is TGTGCCAGCAGTTTGTGGGGGCGTTCACCCCTCCACTTT. As protein: CASSLWGRSPLHF. V gene TRBV27 combines with J gene TRBJ1-6; D is possibly TRBD1 (6 bases). Germline CDR1 is MNHEY and CDR2 is SMNVEV (reference sequence). The CDR3 runs to 13 residues. V dropped 3 bases and J dropped 9 bases, with 9 bases sitting between them.

The gene calls are TRBV5-3 and TRBJ1-5; D is uncertain. TRBV5-3 is flagged as an ORF with uncertain function. This CDR3 spans 12 amino acids. V lost 6 bases to trimming and J lost 6 bases, with 10 bases between them. CDR3 loop: CARTGLSQPQHF. Here the CDR3 DNA reads TGTGCCAGAACGGGGTTGAGTCAGCCCCAGCATTTT.

The chain uses TRBV5-4 and TRBJ2-5, with 7 bases that match TRBD1. The V segment lost 3 bases and the J segment 2 bases; nucleotides outside the gene matches: 7. CDR3 size: 15 residues. Germline V lookup: CDR1 SGHNT, CDR2 YYREEE (reference sequence). CDR3 DNA sequence: TGTGCCAGCAGCTCGGCAGGGGACAGACAAGAGACCCAGTACTTC. This encodes CASSSAGDRQETQYF.

This sequence joins TRBV10-3 and TRBJ2-7; D is undetermined. Per germline, CDR1 ENHRY and CDR2 SYGVKD. The ends were cut back, 0 bases at V and 2 bases at J, with 2 bases in the middle. CDR3 size: 12 residues. CDR3 amino acids: CAISESAYEQYF. Here the CDR3 DNA reads TGTGCCATCAGTGAGTCGGCCTACGAGCAGTACTTC.

This clonotype was counted a few times. The V call is TRBV9, the J call TRBJ2-1; D ambiguous. V lost 4 bases and J 8 bases, leaving 10 bases between the germline ends. CDR3 length equals 12 residues. Germline CDR1 and CDR2: SGDLS and YYNGEE. The CDR3 region has the DNA TGTGCCAGCAGCCCTGAAGGAGATGAGCAGTTCTTC. This sequence encodes CASSPEGDEQFF.

Details on this clonotype: The germline gene is not matched at one end of the junction; a read error may be the cause. This chain joins TRBV7-7 and TRBJ2-7; D remains unclear. Germline CDR1 and CDR2: SSHAT and FNYEAQ (reference sequence). The CDR3 contains 13 residues. Here the CDR3 reads CASSLSMGYEQYF. CDR3 nucleotide sequence: TGTGCTAGCAGCCTTTCGATGGGTTACGAGCAGTACTTC. The variable domain in full, completed from reference TRBV7-7 and TRBJ2-7, reads GAGVSQSPRYKVTKRGQDVTLRCDPISSHATLYWYQQALGQGPEFLTYFNYEAQPDKSGLPSDRFSAERPEGSISTLTIQRTEQRDSAMYRCASSLSMGYEQYFGPGTRLTVT.

V and J are TRBV15 and TRBJ2-5; no clear D. The CDR3 is 12 residues long. The germline gives CDR1 LNHNV, CDR2 YYDKDF (reference sequence). Trimming took off 1 base at V and 2 bases at J, with 2 bases between the two ends. The CDR3 protein is CATSRAQETQYF. The CDR3 DNA reads TGTGCCACCAGCAGAGCTCAAGAGACCCAGTACTTC. Full variable domain (missing parts from reference TRBV15 and TRBJ2-5): DAMVIQNPRYQVTQFGKPVTLSCSQTLNHNVMYWYQQKSSQAPKLLFHYYDKDFNNEADTPDNFQSRRPNTSFCFLDIRSPGLGDTAMYLCATSRAQETQYFGPGTRLLVL.

The chain recombines TRBV7-9 with TRBJ2-7; D possibly corresponds to TRBD1 (5 bases). Germline values: CDR1 SEHNR, CDR2 FQNEAQ (reference sequence). This CDR3 has 14 amino acids. V lost 5 bases and J lost 3, with 14 bases in between. CDR3 bases: TGTGCCAGCAGCCCGACTGGGGCCCACTACGAGCAGTACTTC. Its translation: CASSPTGAHYEQYF.

V is TRBV9 and J is TRBJ1-5; 7 bases fit TRBD1. This CDR3 has 14 amino acids. J was trimmed by 3 bases and V by 6 bases; bases with no gene match: 6. Germline V gene data show CDR1 as SGDLS and CDR2 as YYNGEE. For the CDR3, the DNA is TGTGCCAGCAACCTAGGGGGCATCAATCAGCCCCAGCATTTT. Encoded protein: CASNLGGINQPQHF. Together with reference TRBV9 and TRBJ1-5, the CDR3 gives the full variable domain: DSGVTQTPKHLITATGQRVTLRCSPRSGDLSVYWYQQSLDQGLQFLIQYYNGEERAKGNILERFSAQQFPDLHSELNLSSLELGDSALYFCASNLGGINQPQHFGDGTRLSIL.

V is TRBV27 and J is TRBJ1-5, with TRBD1 identical over 8 bases. V shed 8 bases, J shed 4 bases, and the junction held 7 bases outside the gene matches. Per germline, CDR1 MNHEY and CDR2 SMNVEV (reference sequence). CDR3 length: 14 residues. CDR3 DNA sequence: TGTGCCAGCTGGGCCCGACAGGGGAATCAGCCCCAGCATTTT. Encoded protein: CASWARQGNQPQHF.

This chain connects TRBV4-2 to TRBJ2-7; 8 bases are shared with TRBD1. The junction had 6 bases not matched to a gene; V was cut back by 2 bases and J by 0 bases. The CDR3 length is 16 residues. Per germline, CDR1 LGHNA and CDR2 YNFKEQ. This CDR3 is CASSQLGQVSSYEQYF. CDR3 nucleotides: TGTGCCAGCAGCCAACTGGGACAGGTCAGCTCCTACGAGCAGTACTTC.